This record concerns one T cell receptor (beta chain) sequence. The antigen is unknown. The sample belongs to a study of Ad26.COV2.S vaccination and SARS-CoV-2 variants. Whole-study findings and limits: With respect to non-spike TCR breadth, vaccine and placebo recipients were similar. Vaccine recipients had higher spike-specific TCR breadth than placebo recipients.

V shed 5 bases and J shed 6 bases, with 13 bases lying between them. The CDR3 is 13 residues long. Produced via immunoSEQ multiplex PCR; TCRdb's table is partial and in-frame only. Here the sample spans hundreds of thousands of clones, just over 90% being singletons. The specimen comprised peripheral blood, sampled after recovery from COVID-19. The V gene is TRBV12-3 or TRBV12-4, the J gene TRBJ1-2; no definite D call. The sequence derives from a human donor who had recovered from COVID-19. CDR3 bases: TGTGCCAGCAGTCCGAATCGAGGGAATGGCTACACCTTC. As protein: CASSPNRGNGYTF.